This passage covers 14 T cell receptor beta chains from one sample sequenced in a study of T-cell memory formation after mild COVID-19. One entry per CDR3 protein results from TCRdb running MiXCR on the 5' RACE reads. The data hold fewer than 600,000 distinct CDR3 sequences, with 20% to 25% observed a single time. Sequencing was carried out using PBMCs or a T cell subset sorted from them (not recorded which). The receptors here all came from an adult woman who had mild COVID-19 (a few samples of this study predate the infection). Cell type and time point are not known.

The sample holds a few counts of this clonotype. The chain is built from TRBV5-1 and TRBJ1-4; no clear D gene. With 2 bases removed from V and 4 bases from J, the gap between germline ends came to 9 bases. There are 14 residues in the CDR3. The germline CDR1 and CDR2 sequences are SGHRS and YFSETQ. The CDR3 reads CASSFDGFNEKLFF. CDR3 coding DNA: TGCGCCAGCAGCTTCGACGGATTTAATGAAAAACTGTTTTTT.

The rearrangement links TRBV30 to TRBJ2-1, with D uncertain. Germline V gene data show CDR1 as GTSNPN and CDR2 as SVGIG (reference sequence). This CDR3 contains 11 residues. The ends were cut back, 4 bases at V and 3 bases at J, with 4 bases in the middle. The CDR3: CAWKGYNEQFF. CDR3 in DNA: TGTGCCTGGAAGGGCTACAATGAGCAGTTCTTC.

The chain employs TRBV18 and TRBJ1-5; unclear D gene. V was pared by 6 bases and J by 6 bases, with 15 bases between. The CDR3 runs 14 residues. CDR1 KGHSH and CDR2 LQKENI come from the germline V gene. The CDR3 is CASSSGLGSQPQHF. CDR3 in DNA: TGTGCCAGCTCGTCGGGTTTGGGGTCTCAGCCCCAGCATTTT.

J is TRBJ2-3 and V is TRBV12-3 or TRBV12-4, with 7 bases fitting TRBD2. With 7 bases clipped from V and 7 bases from J, the junction kept 17 bases outside the gene matches. The CDR3 runs to 16 residues. The CDR3 DNA reads as TGTGCCAGCACCACCGGGGGAGGGGCCAAGTTACATACGCAGTATTTT. Its translation is CASTTGGGAKLHTQYF.

The genes are TRBV6-1 and TRBJ1-2, with 7 bases that match TRBD1. Germline V gives CDR1 MNHNS, CDR2 SASEGT. The CDR3 runs to 13 residues. V dropped 6 bases and J dropped 1; count of bases not matched to a gene: 2. The CDR3 region is CASRNRGNYGYTF. CDR3 DNA: TGTGCCAGCAGGAACAGGGGTAACTATGGCTACACCTTC.

This clonotype was seen only a few times. The genes are TRBV5-1 and TRBJ2-2; tentatively, D is TRBD2 (7 bases). Per the germline V gene, CDR1 is SGHRS and CDR2 is YFSETQ. This CDR3 is built from 16 residues. Trimming took off 4 bases at V and 1 base at J, with 14 bases between the two ends. For the CDR3, the DNA is TGCGCCAGCAGCACAACAGGGAGGGGGAACACCGGGGAGCTGTTTTTT. It specifies CASSTTGRGNTGELFF. Full variable domain (outside the CDR3, taken from reference TRBV5-1 and TRBJ2-2): KAGVTQTPRYLIKTRGQQVTLSCSPISGHRSVSWYQQTPGQGLQFLFEYFSETQRNKGNFPGRFSGRQFSNSRSEMNVSTLELGDSALYLCASSTTGRGNTGELFFGEGSRLTVL.

The genes are TRBV12-3 or TRBV12-4 and TRBJ1-2, with D unresolved. There are 11 residues in the CDR3. The V gene lost 10 bases and the J gene lost 8 bases, with 14 bases spanning the gap. CDR3 sequence (DNA): TGTGCCACCAGCTTATGGGGAGGCTACACCTTC. Translated, it gives CATSLWGGYTF.

The rearrangement links TRBV7-9 to TRBJ2-7; a weak D match, TRBD1 (6 bases). Germline V CDR1 and CDR2: SEHNR, FQNEAQ (reference sequence). V was trimmed by 1 base and J by 5 bases, leaving 18 bases between them. This CDR3 is 16 amino acids long. The CDR3 reads CASSLGGHPERDEQYF. DNA for the CDR3: TGTGCCAGCAGCTTAGGGGGACACCCGGAACGCGACGAGCAGTACTTC.

This clonotype was counted a few times. Here the CDR3 reads CASSQETEQYF. CDR3 DNA: TGTGCCAGCAGCCAAGAGACCGAGCAGTACTTC. The V call is TRBV3-1, the J call TRBJ2-7; D is unresolved. The CDR3 has 11 amino acids. Germline-derived CDR1 and CDR2 are LGHDT and YNNKEL (reference sequence). With 0 bases removed from V and 6 bases from J, the gap between germline ends came to 3 bases.

The chain combines TRBV24-1 with TRBJ2-1, with 7 bases lining up with TRBD1. This CDR3 is built from 18 residues. Germline V gene sequence: CDR1 KGHDR, CDR2 SFDVKD. The V gene end was trimmed by 3 bases and the J gene end by 3 bases; junction bases not matched to a gene: 13. The CDR3 DNA follows: TGTGCCACCAGTGATGGGGACAGCCCCAAAAACAACTACAATGAGCAGTTCTTC. Residues: CATSDGDSPKNNYNEQFF.

The gene calls are TRBV6-2 or TRBV6-3 and TRBJ1-2; no definite D call. Trimming took off 4 bases at V and 8 bases at J, with 17 bases between the two ends. The CDR3 runs to 14 residues. In germline, CDR1 is MNHEY, CDR2 SVGEGT. This CDR3 is CASSFGRPSDGYTF. The CDR3 nucleotides read TGTGCCAGCAGTTTTGGGAGACCTTCAGACGGCTACACCTTC.

This clonotype has at least ten counts. The chain couples TRBV4-1 to TRBJ2-7; tentative D call: TRBD2 (5 bases). The germline V gene has CDR1 MGHRA and CDR2 YSYEKL. CDR3 length: 13 residues. V was clipped by 1 base and J by 5 bases, with 9 bases between them. CDR3 coding DNA: TGCGCCAGCAGCCAAGGTTTCGGGGACGAGCAGTACTTC. This sequence encodes CASSQGFGDEQYF.

This clonotype was seen more than once but under ten times. The V and J genes are TRBV19 and TRBJ1-5, with D uncertain. This CDR3 comprises 13 residues. V gave up 0 bases and J gave up 5 bases, with 5 bases separating them. Germline V gives CDR1 LNHDA, CDR2 SQIVND (reference sequence). The CDR3 spells CASSIDYYQPQHF. CDR3 nucleotides: TGTGCCAGTAGTATAGACTACTATCAGCCCCAGCATTTT.

The gene calls are TRBV5-1 and TRBJ1-2; perhaps TRBD1 as D (5 bases). Germline CDR1 reads SGHRS; CDR2 reads YFSETQ. The CDR3 length is 13 residues. V was clipped by 0 bases and J by 9 bases, with 12 bases between them. CDR3 residues: CASSLDTQGSYTF. The CDR3 DNA reads TGCGCCAGCAGCTTGGACACTCAGGGAAGCTACACCTTC. The whole variable domain, remainder taken from reference TRBV5-1 and TRBJ1-2, is KAGVTQTPRYLIKTRGQQVTLSCSPISGHRSVSWYQQTPGQGLQFLFEYFSETQRNKGNFPGRFSGRQFSNSRSEMNVSTLELGDSALYLCASSLDTQGSYTFGSGTRLTVV.